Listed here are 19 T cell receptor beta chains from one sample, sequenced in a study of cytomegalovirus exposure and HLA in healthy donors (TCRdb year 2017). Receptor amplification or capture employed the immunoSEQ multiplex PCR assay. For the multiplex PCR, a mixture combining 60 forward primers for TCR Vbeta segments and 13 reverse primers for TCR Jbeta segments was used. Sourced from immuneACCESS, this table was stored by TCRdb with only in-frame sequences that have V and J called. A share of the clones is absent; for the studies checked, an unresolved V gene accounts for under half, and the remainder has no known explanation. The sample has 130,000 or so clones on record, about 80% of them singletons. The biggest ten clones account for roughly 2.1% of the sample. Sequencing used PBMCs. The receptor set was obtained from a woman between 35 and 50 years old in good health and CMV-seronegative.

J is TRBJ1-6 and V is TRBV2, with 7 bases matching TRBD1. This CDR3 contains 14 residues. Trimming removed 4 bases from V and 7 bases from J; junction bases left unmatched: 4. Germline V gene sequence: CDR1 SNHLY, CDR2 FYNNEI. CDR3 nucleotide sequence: TGTGCCAGCAGTGTCCGGGACAGAAATTCACCCCTCCACTTT. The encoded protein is CASSVRDRNSPLHF.

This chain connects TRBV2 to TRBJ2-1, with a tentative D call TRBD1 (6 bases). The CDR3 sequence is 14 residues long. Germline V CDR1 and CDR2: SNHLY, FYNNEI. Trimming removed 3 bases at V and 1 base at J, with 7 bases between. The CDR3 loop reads CASSEQGSYNEQFF. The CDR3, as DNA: TGTGCCAGCAGTGAGCAGGGGTCCTACAATGAGCAGTTCTTC.

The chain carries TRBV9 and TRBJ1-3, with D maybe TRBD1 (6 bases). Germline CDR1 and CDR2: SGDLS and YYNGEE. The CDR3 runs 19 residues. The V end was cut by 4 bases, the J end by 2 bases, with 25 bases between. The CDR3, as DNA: TGTGCCAGCAGCTCCCCCTACGGGGAGGGGGTTCTCCCTGGAAACACCATATATTTT. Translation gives CASSSPYGEGVLPGNTIYF.

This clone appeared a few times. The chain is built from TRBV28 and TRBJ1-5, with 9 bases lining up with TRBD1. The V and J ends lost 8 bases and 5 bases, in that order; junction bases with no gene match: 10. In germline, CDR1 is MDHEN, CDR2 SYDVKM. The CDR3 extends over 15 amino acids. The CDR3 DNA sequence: TGTGCCAGCCGCTCCGGGACAGGGCGTTATCAGCCCCAGCATTTT. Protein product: CASRSGTGRYQPQHF. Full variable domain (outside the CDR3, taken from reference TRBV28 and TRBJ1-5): DVKVTQSSRYLVKRTGEKVFLECVQDMDHENMFWYRQDPGLGLRLIYFSYDVKMKEKGDIPEGYSVSREKKERFSLILESASTNQTSMYLCASRSGTGRYQPQHFGDGTRLSIL.

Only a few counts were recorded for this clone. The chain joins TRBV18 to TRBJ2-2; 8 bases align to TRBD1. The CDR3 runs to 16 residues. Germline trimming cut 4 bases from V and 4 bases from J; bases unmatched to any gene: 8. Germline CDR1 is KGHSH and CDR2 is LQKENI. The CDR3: CASSHSGGTSTGELFF. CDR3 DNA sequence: TGTGCCAGCTCACACTCAGGGGGCACGAGCACCGGGGAGCTGTTTTTT.

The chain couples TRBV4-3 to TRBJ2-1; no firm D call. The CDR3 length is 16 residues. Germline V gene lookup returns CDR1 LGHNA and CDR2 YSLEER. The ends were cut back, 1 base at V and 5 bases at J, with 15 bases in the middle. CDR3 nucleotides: TGCGCCAGCAGCCAAGGGTTCCTAAAGCCCGACAATGAGCAGTTCTTC. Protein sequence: CASSQGFLKPDNEQFF.

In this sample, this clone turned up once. In nucleotides, the CDR3 is TGTGCCAGCAGCTTAGGTCTAGCTGACGAGACCCAGTACTTC. Translating it yields CASSLGLADETQYF. This chain joins TRBV7-8 and TRBJ2-5, with D perhaps TRBD2 (5 bases). Deletions cut 1 base from V and 5 bases from J, with 11 bases between. The V gene's germline CDR1 is SGHVS and CDR2 FQNEAQ. The CDR3 contains 14 residues.

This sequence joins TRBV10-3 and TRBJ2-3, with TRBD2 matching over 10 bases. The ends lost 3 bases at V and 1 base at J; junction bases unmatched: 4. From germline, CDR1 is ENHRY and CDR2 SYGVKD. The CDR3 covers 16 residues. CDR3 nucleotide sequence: TGTGCCATCAGTGACTGGACTAGCGGACGCACAGATACGCAGTATTTT. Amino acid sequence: CAISDWTSGRTDTQYF.

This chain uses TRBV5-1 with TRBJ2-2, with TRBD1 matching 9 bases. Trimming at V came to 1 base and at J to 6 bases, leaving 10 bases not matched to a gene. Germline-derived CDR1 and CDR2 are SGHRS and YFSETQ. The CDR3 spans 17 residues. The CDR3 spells CASSLNPDRGRAGELFF. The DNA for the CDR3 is TGCGCCAGCAGCTTGAACCCGGACAGGGGAAGAGCCGGGGAGCTGTTTTTT.

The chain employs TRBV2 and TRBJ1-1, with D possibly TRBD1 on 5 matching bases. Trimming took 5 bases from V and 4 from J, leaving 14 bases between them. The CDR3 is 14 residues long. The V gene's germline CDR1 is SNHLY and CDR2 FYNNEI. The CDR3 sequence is CASSKDLGGTEAFF. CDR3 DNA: TGTGCCAGCAGTAAGGACCTGGGGGGCACTGAAGCTTTCTTT.

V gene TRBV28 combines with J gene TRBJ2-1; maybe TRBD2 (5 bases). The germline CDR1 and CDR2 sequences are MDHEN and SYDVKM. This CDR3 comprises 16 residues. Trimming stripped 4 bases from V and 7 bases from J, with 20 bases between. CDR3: CASSYEGPFVLNEQFF. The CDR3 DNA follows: TGTGCCAGCAGTTACGAGGGCCCCTTTGTGTTGAATGAGCAGTTCTTC.

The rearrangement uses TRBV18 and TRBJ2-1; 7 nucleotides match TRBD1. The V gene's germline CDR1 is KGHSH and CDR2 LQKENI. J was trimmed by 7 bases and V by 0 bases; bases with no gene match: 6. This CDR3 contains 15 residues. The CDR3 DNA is TGTGCCAGCTCACCACCTGAGACAGGGTTTAATGAGCAGTTCTTC. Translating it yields CASSPPETGFNEQFF.

The CDR3 spells CASSFGGAQYF. CDR3 coding DNA: TGTGCCAGCAGTTTCGGAGGGGCCCAGTACTTC. The chain is built from TRBV27 and TRBJ2-5, with a tentative D call TRBD2 (6 bases). The CDR3 has 11 amino acids. Trimming took off 3 bases at V and 9 bases at J, with 8 bases between the two ends. From germline, CDR1 is MNHEY and CDR2 SMNVEV (reference sequence).

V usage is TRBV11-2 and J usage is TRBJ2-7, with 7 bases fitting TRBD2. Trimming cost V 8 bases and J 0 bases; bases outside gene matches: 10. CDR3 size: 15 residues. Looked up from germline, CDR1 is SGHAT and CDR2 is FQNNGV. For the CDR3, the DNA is TGTGCCAGCCGCCAGCCGGGCGGGAGCTCCTACGAGCAGTACTTC. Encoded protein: CASRQPGGSSYEQYF.

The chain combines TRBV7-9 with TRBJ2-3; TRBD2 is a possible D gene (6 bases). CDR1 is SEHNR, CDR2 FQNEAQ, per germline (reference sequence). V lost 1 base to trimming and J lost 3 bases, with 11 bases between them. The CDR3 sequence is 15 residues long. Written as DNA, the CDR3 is TGTGCCAGCAGCTTAGATCCGGGAGAAACAGATACGCAGTATTTT. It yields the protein CASSLDPGETDTQYF.

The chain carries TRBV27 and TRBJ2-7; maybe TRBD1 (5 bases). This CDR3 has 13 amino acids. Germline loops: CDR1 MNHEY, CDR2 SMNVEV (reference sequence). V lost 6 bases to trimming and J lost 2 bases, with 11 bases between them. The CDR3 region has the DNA TGTGCCAGCAGCCCGGACACTCCCTACGAGCAGTACTTC. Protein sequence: CASSPDTPYEQYF.

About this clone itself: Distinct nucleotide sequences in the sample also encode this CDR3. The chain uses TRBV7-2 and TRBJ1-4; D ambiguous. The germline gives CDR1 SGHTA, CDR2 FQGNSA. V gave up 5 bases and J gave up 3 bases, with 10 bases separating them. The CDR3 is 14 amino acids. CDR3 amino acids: CASSLTGSNEKLFF. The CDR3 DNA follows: TGTGCCAGCAGCCTCACCGGGTCTAATGAAAAACTGTTTTTT. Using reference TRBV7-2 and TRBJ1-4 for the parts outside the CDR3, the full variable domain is GAGVSQSPSNKVTEKGKDVELRCDPISGHTALYWYRQSLGQGLEFLIYFQGNSAPDKSGLPSDRFSAERTGGSVSTLTIQRTQQEDSAVYLCASSLTGSNEKLFFGSGTQLSVL.

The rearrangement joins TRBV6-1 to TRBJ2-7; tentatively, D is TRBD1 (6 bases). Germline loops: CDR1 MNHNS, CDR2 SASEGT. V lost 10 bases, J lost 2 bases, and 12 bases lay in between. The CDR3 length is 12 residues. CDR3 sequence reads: CATYRDPYEQYF. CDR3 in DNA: TGTGCCACCTACAGGGATCCCTACGAGCAGTACTTC.

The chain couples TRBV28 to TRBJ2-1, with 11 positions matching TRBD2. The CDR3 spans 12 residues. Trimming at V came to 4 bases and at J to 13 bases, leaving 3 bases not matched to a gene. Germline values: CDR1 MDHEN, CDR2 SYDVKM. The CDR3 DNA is TGTGCCAGCAGTTCGGGGACTAGCGGACAGTTCTTC. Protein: CASSSGTSGQFF.